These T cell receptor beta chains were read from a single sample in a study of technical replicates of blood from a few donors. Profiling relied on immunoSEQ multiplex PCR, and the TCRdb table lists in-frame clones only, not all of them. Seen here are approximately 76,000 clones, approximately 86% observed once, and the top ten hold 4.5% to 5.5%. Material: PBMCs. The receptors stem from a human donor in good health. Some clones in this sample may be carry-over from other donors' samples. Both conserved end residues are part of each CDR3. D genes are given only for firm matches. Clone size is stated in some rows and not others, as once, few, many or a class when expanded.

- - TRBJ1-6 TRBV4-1 CASSRDDRNSPLHF TGCGCCAGCAGCCGAGACGACAGAAATTCACCCCTCCACTTT
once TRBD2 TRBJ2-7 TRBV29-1 CSAGTNSYEQYF TGCAGCGCTGGGACTAACTCCTACGAGCAGTACTTC
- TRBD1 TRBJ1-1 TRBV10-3 CAISESDRGTTEAFF TGTGCCATCAGTGAGTCGGACAGGGGGACGACTGAAGCTTTCTTT
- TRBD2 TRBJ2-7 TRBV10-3 CAISESGGDTLEQYF TGTGCCATCAGTGAGTCGGGGGGGGATACCCTCGAGCAGTACTTC
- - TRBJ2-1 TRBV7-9 CASSLVGEEFF TGTGCCAGCAGCTTAGTTGGGGAGGAGTTCTTC
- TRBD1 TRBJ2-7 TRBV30 CAWRHKSGRGIYEQYF TGTGCCTGGAGGCACAAATCCGGCAGGGGGATCTACGAGCAGTACTTC
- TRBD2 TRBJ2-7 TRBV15 CATSRGRGGTYEQYF TGTGCCACCAGCAGAGGACGGGGGGGGACCTACGAGCAGTACTTC
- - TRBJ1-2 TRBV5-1 CASSLDFADSAFNYGYTF TGCGCCAGCAGCTTGGATTTCGCTGACAGCGCTTTTAACTATGGCTACACCTTC
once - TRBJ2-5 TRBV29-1 CSVDRPTGRQETQYF TGCAGCGTTGATCGCCCGACAGGGAGGCAAGAGACCCAGTACTTC
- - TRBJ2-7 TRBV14 CASSQGAGLIVYEQYF TGTGCCAGCAGCCAAGGTGCAGGGCTGATAGTCTACGAGCAGTACTTC
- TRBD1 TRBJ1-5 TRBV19 CASSTWTGKRNQPQHF TGTGCCAGTAGTACCTGGACAGGGAAGCGCAATCAGCCCCAGCATTTT
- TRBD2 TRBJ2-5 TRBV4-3 CASSPGTSGRAIQGETQYF TGCGCCAGCAGCCCCGGGACTAGCGGGAGGGCCATTCAGGGGGAGACCCAGTACTTC
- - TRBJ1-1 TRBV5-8 CASSLGGDTEAFF TGTGCCAGCAGCTTGGGAGGAGACACTGAAGCTTTCTTT
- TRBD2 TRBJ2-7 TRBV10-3 CAISDVTSGYPRYEQYF TGTGCCATCAGTGACGTGACTAGCGGTTACCCACGCTACGAGCAGTACTTC
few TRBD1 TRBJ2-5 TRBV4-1 CASSQTTGAPETQYF TGCGCCAGCAGCCAAACAACAGGGGCGCCAGAGACCCAGTACTTC
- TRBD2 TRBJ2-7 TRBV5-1 CASSLVAGESYEQYF TGCGCCAGCAGCTTGGTTGCGGGGGAGTCCTACGAGCAGTACTTC
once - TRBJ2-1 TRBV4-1 CASSQSISGLGGANEQFF TGCGCCAGCAGCCAATCGATTAGTGGTCTTGGGGGGGCCAATGAGCAGTTCTTC
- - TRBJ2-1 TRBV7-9 CASSGQISYNEQFF TGTGCCAGCAGCGGACAGATCTCCTACAATGAGCAGTTCTTC
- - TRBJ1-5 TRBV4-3 CASSHRRGGGQPQHF TGCGCCAGCAGCCACCGAAGGGGGGGCGGTCAGCCCCAGCATTTT
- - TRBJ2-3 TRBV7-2 CASSLPISTDTQYF TGTGCCAGCAGCTTACCTATAAGCACAGATACGCAGTATTTT
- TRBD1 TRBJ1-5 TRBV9 CASSEGGQGSQPQHF TGTGCCAGCAGCGAGGGGGGACAGGGCAGTCAGCCCCAGCATTTT
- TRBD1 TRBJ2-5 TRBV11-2 CASSSSGTGGQETQYF TGTGCCAGCAGCTCCTCCGGGACAGGGGGCCAAGAGACCCAGTACTTC
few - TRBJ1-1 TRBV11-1 CASSPERGNTEAFF TGTGCCAGCAGCCCGGAACGGGGTAACACTGAAGCTTTCTTT
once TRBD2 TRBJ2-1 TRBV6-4 CASSDREGREFF TGTGCCAGCAGTGACCGGGAGGGGAGGGAGTTCTTC
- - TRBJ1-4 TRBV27 CASSPSPGPNEKLFF TGTGCCAGCAGCCCATCGCCAGGGCCTAATGAAAAACTGTTTTTT
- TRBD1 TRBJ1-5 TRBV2 CASNRGGSNQPQHF TGTGCCAGCAACAGGGGCGGAAGCAATCAGCCCCAGCATTTT
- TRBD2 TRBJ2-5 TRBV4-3 CASSQGAGGGETQYF TGCGCCAGCAGCCAAGGAGCCGGGGGGGGAGAGACCCAGTACTTC
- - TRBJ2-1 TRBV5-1 CASSPELSYNEQFF TGCGCCAGCAGCCCGGAACTATCCTACAATGAGCAGTTCTTC
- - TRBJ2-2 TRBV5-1 CASSLVTNPAGELFF TGCGCCAGCAGCTTGGTGACTAACCCGGCAGGGGAGCTGTTTTTT
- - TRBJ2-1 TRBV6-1 CATAADLTYNEQFF TGTGCCACCGCGGCCGACTTGACCTACAATGAGCAGTTCTTC
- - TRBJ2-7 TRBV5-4 CASSGQQGYEQYF TGTGCCAGCAGCGGTCAACAGGGCTACGAGCAGTACTTC
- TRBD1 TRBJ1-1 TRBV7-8 CASSFVRGQTEAFF TGTGCCAGCAGCTTCGTCAGGGGGCAAACTGAAGCTTTCTTT